Below are 19 T cell receptor beta chains sequenced from a single sample in a study of blood T cell repertoires in COVID-19. This table comes from immunoSEQ multiplex PCR, and its TCRdb copy is limited to in-frame clones, with some not included. Altogether 170,000 or so clones are present, 80% to 90% being singletons, with the ten largest covering around 0.88%. The sequenced sample was peripheral blood. Receptor source: a woman under 30 who had recovered from COVID-19.

The chain uses TRBV6-2 or TRBV6-3 and TRBJ2-3; 9 positions match TRBD2. The germline V gene encodes CDR1 MNHEY and CDR2 SVGEGT. V trimming: 1 base; J trimming: 3 bases; junction bases outside the gene matches: 14. The CDR3 extends over 19 amino acids. As DNA, the CDR3 is TGTGCCAGCAGTTACTTCGTGTCCTCGCGCGGGAGGGTAACAGATACGCAGTATTTT. It is translated as CASSYFVSSRGRVTDTQYF.

The chain has TRBV6-1 and TRBJ2-7; D gene unclear. The V end was cut by 3 bases, the J end by 3 bases, with 3 bases between. The CDR3 loop spans 11 amino acids. Germline V gives CDR1 MNHNS, CDR2 SASEGT. The chain's CDR3 is CASSDSYEQYF. DNA of the CDR3: TGTGCCAGCAGTGACAGCTACGAGCAGTACTTC.

The chain uses TRBV6-2 or TRBV6-3 and TRBJ2-3, with TRBD2 matching over 7 bases. CDR3 length: 16 residues. Germline CDR1 MNHEY, CDR2 SVGEGT. V was pared by 2 bases and J by 6 bases, with 11 bases of the junction left unmatched. CDR3 sequence: CASSYPRGLADDTQYF. The CDR3 bases are TGTGCCAGCAGTTACCCCCGTGGGCTAGCGGACGATACGCAGTATTTT.

The gene calls are TRBV7-2 and TRBJ2-1; 16 bases line up with TRBD2. Germline assignment: CDR1 SGHTA and CDR2 FQGNSA. The V gene end was trimmed by 0 bases and the J gene end by 11 bases; junction bases not matched to a gene: 13. This CDR3 has 19 amino acids. The CDR3 DNA sequence: TGTGCCAGCAGCTTAGCGCGCACCCCCGGGACTAGCGGGAGGGCTAAGCAGTTCTTC. Amino acid sequence: CASSLARTPGTSGRAKQFF.

The V and J genes are TRBV6-6 and TRBJ1-2; 12 nucleotides align to TRBD1. Per germline, CDR1 MNHNY and CDR2 SVGAGI (reference sequence). CDR3 length: 16 residues. V lost 4 bases to trimming and J lost 3 bases; unmatched junction nucleotides: 6. CDR3 DNA sequence: TGTGCCAGCAGTTCCACCGGGACAGGGGGCTACTATGGCTACACCTTC. This codes for CASSSTGTGGYYGYTF.

This clone was counted only a few times. The chain combines TRBV28 with TRBJ1-4; D ambiguous. Deletions cut 3 bases from V and 4 bases from J, with 9 bases between. This CDR3 spans 14 amino acids. The V gene's germline CDR1 is MDHEN and CDR2 SYDVKM. This chain's CDR3 is CASSLERNNEKLFF. CDR3 nucleotides: TGTGCCAGCAGTTTGGAGAGGAATAATGAAAAACTGTTTTTT.

This clone has only a few counts. V is TRBV28 and J is TRBJ1-5; no clear D gene. CDR3 size: 13 residues. V gave up 9 bases and J gave up 0 bases, with 9 bases separating them. Germline CDR1 MDHEN, CDR2 SYDVKM. CDR3 residues: CASRGFSNQPQHF. The CDR3 DNA sequence: TGTGCCAGTAGAGGTTTTAGCAATCAGCCCCAGCATTTT.

The gene calls are TRBV23-1 and TRBJ1-2; 7 bases line up with TRBD1. TRBV23-1 is an ORF, and what it does is uncertain. Unmatched junction bases numbered 10, after V lost 3 bases and J lost 3 bases. CDR3 length equals 16 residues. The CDR3 bases are TGCGCCAGCAGTCAGCTCCTACAGGGGATCGACTATGGCTACACCTTC. It specifies CASSQLLQGIDYGYTF.

This chain connects TRBV5-5 to TRBJ1-5; D is perhaps TRBD1 (6 bases). The CDR3 has 15 residues. V shed 0 bases and J shed 6 bases, with 13 bases lying between them. Germline CDR1 and CDR2: SGHKS and YYEKEE (reference sequence). The CDR3 is CASSLVPGAGQPQHF. CDR3 DNA sequence: TGTGCCAGCAGCTTGGTTCCAGGGGCAGGTCAGCCCCAGCATTTT.

The chain carries TRBV6-5 and TRBJ1-2; 7 nucleotides agree with TRBD1. The J segment lost 8 bases and the V segment lost 7 bases, leaving 10 bases of the junction unmatched. The CDR3 has 13 amino acids. Per germline, CDR1 MNHEY and CDR2 SVGAGI. The CDR3 protein is CASNPETGFGYTF. CDR3 DNA: TGTGCCAGCAATCCGGAGACAGGGTTCGGCTACACCTTC.

In DNA, the CDR3 is TGTGCCAGCAGGGAGTGGACAGGTCATAATTCACCCCTCCACTTT. The encoded protein is CASREWTGHNSPLHF. This chain joins TRBV2 and TRBJ1-6; TRBD1 aligns across 7 bases. V lost 6 bases to trimming and J lost 5 bases; unmatched junction nucleotides: 7. The CDR3 has 15 residues. Germline V gene data show CDR1 as SNHLY and CDR2 as FYNNEI. The variable domain in full, with the rest retrieved from reference TRBV2 and TRBJ1-6, is EPEVTQTPSHQVTQMGQEVILRCVPISNHLYFYWYRQILGQKVEFLVSFYNNEISEKSEIFDDQFSVERPDGSNFTLKIRSTKLEDSAMYFCASREWTGHNSPLHFGNGTRLTVT.

The chain combines TRBV7-9 with TRBJ1-3; D gene unclear. The CDR3 has 12 residues. The germline CDR1 and CDR2 sequences are SEHNR and FQNEAQ (reference sequence). The V and J ends lost 5 bases and 6 bases respectively, with 8 bases between them. Here the CDR3 reads CASSDGANTIYF. CDR3 coding DNA: TGTGCCAGCAGCGATGGAGCAAACACCATATATTTT.

J is TRBJ1-6 and V is TRBV5-6, with unresolved D. The germline V gene encodes CDR1 SGHDT and CDR2 YYEEEE. The CDR3 runs 14 residues. Between the trimmed V and J ends, which lost 4 bases and 3 bases, there was a span of 8 bases. In DNA, the CDR3 is TGTGCCAGCAGCCTGGGCGGCTATAATTCACCCCTCCACTTT. It codes for CASSLGGYNSPLHF.

This clone was counted a few times. V and J are TRBV4-2 and TRBJ2-2; tentatively, D is TRBD1 (6 bases). Per the germline V gene, CDR1 is LGHNA and CDR2 is YNFKEQ. This CDR3 region has 18 residues. The V end was cut by 1 base, the J end by 1 base, with 16 bases between. The CDR3 nucleotides are TGTGCCAGCAGCCAAGTCTCTCTAATGACAGGGAACACCGGGGAGCTGTTTTTT. The encoded protein is CASSQVSLMTGNTGELFF.

A few counts support this clone. The chain uses TRBV30 and TRBJ1-4, with D possibly TRBD1 on 6 matching bases. V lost 3 bases, J lost 5 bases, and 13 bases lay in between. The CDR3 consists of 14 residues. Germline V gene sequence: CDR1 GTSNPN, CDR2 SVGIG (reference sequence). CDR3 nucleotide sequence: TGTGCCTGGAGCCGCACAGGGCGAAATGAAAAACTGTTTTTT. It yields the protein CAWSRTGRNEKLFF.

Worth noting for this clone: Additional DNA sequences in this sample encode the identical CDR3. This sequence joins TRBV5-5 and TRBJ1-5; D remains unclear. The CDR3 covers 14 residues. The germline CDR1 and CDR2 sequences are SGHKS and YYEKEE (reference sequence). V lost 0 bases and J 1 base, leaving 5 bases between the germline ends. CDR3 protein: CASSLGGSNQPQHF. The CDR3 nucleotides are TGTGCCAGCAGCTTGGGAGGGAGCAATCAGCCCCAGCATTTT.

The V gene is TRBV9, the J gene TRBJ1-1; D call uncertain. Germline CDR1 and CDR2: SGDLS and YYNGEE. V was trimmed by 0 bases and J by 1 base, leaving 10 bases between them. The CDR3 consists of 15 residues. As DNA, the CDR3 is TGTGCCAGCAGCGTAGAACCAGAACAGAACACTGAAGCTTTCTTT. Protein sequence: CASSVEPEQNTEAFF.

The gene calls are TRBV6-2 or TRBV6-3 and TRBJ2-7; 9 nucleotides line up with TRBD1. Germline assignment: CDR1 MNHEY and CDR2 SVGEGT. V lost 2 bases, J lost 11 bases, and 7 bases stayed unmatched. CDR3 length: 13 amino acids. The CDR3 loop is CASSYPGQGVKYV. Here the CDR3 DNA reads TGTGCCAGCAGTTACCCGGGACAGGGAGTGAAGTACGTC.

The V gene is TRBV28, the J gene TRBJ1-3; D not certain. The germline CDR1 and CDR2 sequences are MDHEN and SYDVKM. There are 12 residues in the CDR3. V was clipped by 7 bases and J by 0 bases, with 4 bases between them. CDR3 residues: CASTVSGNTIYF. CDR3 DNA sequence: TGTGCCAGCACAGTCTCTGGAAACACCATATATTTT.